These 18 T cell receptor beta chains originate from one sample sequenced in a study of cytomegalovirus exposure and HLA in healthy donors. With 60 Vbeta and 13 Jbeta primers, the PCR was carried out. Assay used: immunoSEQ multiplex PCR; TCRdb lists only in-frame clones, some missing. The sample has fewer than 110,000 clones, approximately 81% seen once. Sequenced: PBMCs. The receptors shown here come from a man aged 25 to 40 in good health and CMV-seronegative.

The chain carries TRBV18 and TRBJ1-1; D perhaps matches TRBD1 (5 bases). Trimming took off 2 bases at V and 4 bases at J, with 14 bases between the two ends. CDR1 is KGHSH, CDR2 LQKENI, per germline. The CDR3 covers 15 residues. As DNA, the CDR3 is TGTGCCAGCTCACCAAGCGGGGCGGGGGGCACTGAAGCTTTCTTT. Its translation: CASSPSGAGGTEAFF.

CDR3: CAWSPGRQDQPQHF. DNA for the CDR3: TGTGCCTGGAGCCCAGGGCGGCAGGATCAGCCCCAGCATTTT. The V and J genes are TRBV30 and TRBJ1-5; TRBD1 might be the D (5 bases). Trimming stripped 3 bases from V and 5 bases from J, with 14 bases between. CDR1 and CDR2 (germline): GTSNPN, SVGIG (reference sequence). This CDR3 contains 14 residues.

The sample holds a few counts of this clone. This rearrangement joins TRBV9 to TRBJ1-1, with D perhaps matching TRBD1 (6 bases). The V and J ends lost 4 bases and 7 bases respectively, with 11 bases between them. CDR3 length: 12 amino acids. Germline assignment: CDR1 SGDLS and CDR2 YYNGEE. CDR3 in amino acids: CASSQTTGEAFF. Here the CDR3 DNA reads TGTGCCAGCAGCCAGACGACAGGTGAAGCTTTCTTT. Combining the CDR3 with reference TRBV9 and TRBJ1-1 gives the whole variable domain DSGVTQTPKHLITATGQRVTLRCSPRSGDLSVYWYQQSLDQGLQFLIQYYNGEERAKGNILERFSAQQFPDLHSELNLSSLELGDSALYFCASSQTTGEAFFGQGTRLTVV.

The chain has TRBV10-2 and TRBJ1-5; D ambiguous. CDR1 is WSHSY and CDR2 is SAAADI in the germline V gene. This CDR3 region has 13 residues. V was clipped by 2 bases and J by 1 base, with 3 bases between them. CDR3 amino acids: CASSELSNQPQHF. DNA for the CDR3: TGCGCCAGCAGTGAGCTAAGCAATCAGCCCCAGCATTTT.

The chain recombines TRBV7-9 with TRBJ1-2, with TRBD1 matching over 7 bases. CDR3 length equals 14 residues. Losses at the gene ends were 5 bases for V and 8 bases for J; bases not matched to a gene: 11. In germline, CDR1 is SEHNR, CDR2 FQNEAQ (reference sequence). The CDR3 reads CASSTRQGIGGYTF. The CDR3 bases are TGTGCCAGCAGCACCCGACAGGGAATAGGCGGCTACACCTTC.

This rearrangement joins TRBV4-2 to TRBJ1-5, with D tentatively TRBD1 (6 bases). Trimming left V 1 base short and J 4 bases short, with 11 bases between. Germline-derived CDR1 and CDR2 are LGHNA and YNFKEQ. The CDR3 spans 15 residues. CDR3 residues: CASSQVGGGNQPQHF. CDR3 in DNA: TGTGCCAGCAGCCAAGTTGGGGGCGGGAATCAGCCCCAGCATTTT.

This rearrangement joins TRBV6-5 to TRBJ1-2, with 7 bases aligning to TRBD1. Germline V lookup: CDR1 MNHEY, CDR2 SVGAGI. The CDR3 length is 15 residues. V trimming: 6 bases; J trimming: 2 bases; junction bases outside the gene matches: 9. DNA for the CDR3: TGTGCCAGCAGACTTCTGGGACAGCAAAACTATGGCTACACCTTC. As protein: CASRLLGQQNYGYTF.

The count of this clone is one. This rearrangement joins TRBV11-1 to TRBJ2-2, with 12 bases fitting TRBD2. This CDR3 region has 16 residues. In germline, CDR1 is SGHAT, CDR2 FQDESV (reference sequence). Trimming cost V 5 bases and J 8 bases; bases outside gene matches: 9. CDR3 sequence (DNA): TGTGCCAGCAGCGTACTAGCGGGAGGCCCCGGTGGGGAGCTGTTTTTT. Protein product: CASSVLAGGPGGELFF.

This clone was picked up one time. The CDR3 loop reads CASSLGTVNGYTF. As DNA, the CDR3 is TGTGCCAGCAGCCTCGGGACAGTCAATGGCTACACCTTC. The rearrangement links TRBV11-2 to TRBJ1-2; 7 bases align to TRBD1. The CDR3 runs to 13 residues. V shed 5 bases, J shed 6 bases, and the junction held 6 bases outside the gene matches. Germline CDR1 is SGHAT and CDR2 is FQNNGV.

This clone appeared a single time. The CDR3 DNA sequence: TGTGCCAGCAGTGGGGCGGGGGCGCGGTACGAGCAGTACTTC. Translated, it gives CASSGAGARYEQYF. This chain links TRBV6-1 with TRBJ2-7; D is perhaps TRBD2 (7 bases). Germline CDR1 is MNHNS and CDR2 is SASEGT. V dropped 4 bases and J dropped 4 bases, with 14 bases sitting between them. The CDR3 is 14 residues long.

CDR3 sequence reads: CASSSPLEGREKLFF. The CDR3 DNA reads as TGTGCCAGCAGTTCCCCGTTGGAGGGAAGGGAAAAACTGTTTTTT. J is TRBJ1-4 and V is TRBV28; D is unclear. The CDR3 is 15 residues long. V was pared by 4 bases and J by 8 bases, with 17 bases between. Looked up from germline, CDR1 is MDHEN and CDR2 is SYDVKM.

The J gene is TRBJ2-3, the V gene TRBV7-9; tentative D call: TRBD2 (5 bases). Between the trimmed V and J ends, which lost 3 bases and 2 bases, there was a span of 12 bases. Germline-derived CDR1 and CDR2 are SEHNR and FQNEAQ (reference sequence). The CDR3 has 15 amino acids. DNA for the CDR3: TGTGCCAGCAGCTTGGAGGTTTCATACACAGATACGCAGTATTTT. Residues: CASSLEVSYTDTQYF.

V is TRBV5-4 and J is TRBJ1-1; 10 nucleotides match TRBD1. The CDR3 runs 16 residues. Looked up from germline, CDR1 is SGHNT and CDR2 is YYREEE (reference sequence). V shed 4 bases, J shed 4 bases, and the junction held 10 bases outside the gene matches. The CDR3 here is CASSGTGEFRGTEAFF. In DNA, the CDR3 is TGTGCCAGCAGCGGGACAGGGGAGTTCAGAGGCACTGAAGCTTTCTTT.

The rearrangement joins TRBV5-4 to TRBJ2-3, with TRBD1 matching 8 bases. The CDR3 is 15 residues long. Germline CDR1 is SGHNT and CDR2 is YYREEE (reference sequence). With 3 bases clipped from V and 0 bases from J, the junction kept 3 bases outside the gene matches. CDR3 protein: CASSSGGPSTDTQYF. The CDR3 nucleotides read TGTGCCAGCAGCTCAGGGGGCCCTAGCACAGATACGCAGTATTTT.

V and J are TRBV7-2 and TRBJ2-1; 13 bases align to TRBD2. The CDR3 loop spans 15 amino acids. V lost 5 bases and J lost 7; bases outside the gene matches: 5. CDR1 SGHTA and CDR2 FQGNSA come from the germline V gene. CDR3 nucleotides: TGTGCCAGCAGCAACGCGGGACTAGCGGGAAATGAGCAGTTCTTC. The encoded protein is CASSNAGLAGNEQFF.

The rearrangement joins TRBV2 to TRBJ2-5; tentative D call: TRBD1 (5 bases). Trimming pared 10 bases from V and 2 bases from J, leaving 14 bases between. The CDR3 runs 13 residues. Germline CDR1 reads SNHLY; CDR2 reads FYNNEI. The CDR3 nucleotides read TGTGCCACCAAGGGGCAGCCTCAAGAGACCCAGTACTTC. Its translation: CATKGQPQETQYF.

The rearrangement links TRBV5-1 to TRBJ2-7; 7 bases fit TRBD1. The V gene end was trimmed by 2 bases and the J gene end by 1 base; junction bases not matched to a gene: 3. The germline gives CDR1 SGHRS, CDR2 YFSETQ. This CDR3 is 14 amino acids long. The CDR3 loop is CASSLKQGSYEQYF. The CDR3 bases are TGCGCCAGCAGCTTAAAACAGGGGTCCTACGAGCAGTACTTC.

J is TRBJ2-3 and V is TRBV6-5, with D tentatively TRBD2 (5 bases). Trimming took 7 bases from V and 2 from J, leaving 16 bases between them. Germline-derived CDR1 and CDR2 are MNHEY and SVGAGI. The CDR3 extends over 15 amino acids. CDR3 protein: CASTSEAYDTDTQYF. The CDR3 DNA reads as TGTGCCAGCACCTCGGAGGCCTATGACACAGATACGCAGTATTTT.